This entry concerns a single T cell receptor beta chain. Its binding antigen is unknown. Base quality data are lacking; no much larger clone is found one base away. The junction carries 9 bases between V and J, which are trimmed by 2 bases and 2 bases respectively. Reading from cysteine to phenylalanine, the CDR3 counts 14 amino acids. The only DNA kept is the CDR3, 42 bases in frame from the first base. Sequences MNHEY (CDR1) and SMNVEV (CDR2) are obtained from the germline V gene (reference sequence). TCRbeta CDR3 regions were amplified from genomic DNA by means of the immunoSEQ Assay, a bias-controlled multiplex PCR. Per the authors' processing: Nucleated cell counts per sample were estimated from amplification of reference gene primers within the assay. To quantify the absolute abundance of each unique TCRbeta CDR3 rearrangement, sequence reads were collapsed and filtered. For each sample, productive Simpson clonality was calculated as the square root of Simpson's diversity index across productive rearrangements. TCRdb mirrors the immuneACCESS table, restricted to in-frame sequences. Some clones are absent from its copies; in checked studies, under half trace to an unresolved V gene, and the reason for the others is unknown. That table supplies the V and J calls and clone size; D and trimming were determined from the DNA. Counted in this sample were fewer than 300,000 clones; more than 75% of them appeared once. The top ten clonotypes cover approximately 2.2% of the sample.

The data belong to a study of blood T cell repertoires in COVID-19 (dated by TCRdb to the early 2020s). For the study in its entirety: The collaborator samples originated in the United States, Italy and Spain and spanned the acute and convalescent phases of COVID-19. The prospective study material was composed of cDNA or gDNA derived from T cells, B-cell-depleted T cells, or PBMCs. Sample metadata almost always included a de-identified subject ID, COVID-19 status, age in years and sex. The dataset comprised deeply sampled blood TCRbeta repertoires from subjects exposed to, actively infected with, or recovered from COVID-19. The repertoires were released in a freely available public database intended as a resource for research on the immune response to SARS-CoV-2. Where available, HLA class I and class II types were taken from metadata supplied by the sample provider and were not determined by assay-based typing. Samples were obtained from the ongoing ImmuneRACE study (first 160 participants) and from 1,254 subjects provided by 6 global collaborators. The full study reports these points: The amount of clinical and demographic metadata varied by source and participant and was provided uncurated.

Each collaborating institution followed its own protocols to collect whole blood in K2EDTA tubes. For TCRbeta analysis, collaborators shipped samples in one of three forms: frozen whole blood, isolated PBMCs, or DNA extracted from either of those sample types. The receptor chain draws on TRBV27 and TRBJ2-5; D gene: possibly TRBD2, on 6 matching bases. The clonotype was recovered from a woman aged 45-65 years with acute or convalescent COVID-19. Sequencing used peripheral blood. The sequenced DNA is TGTGCCAGCAGTTTAGCGGGGTTTCAAGAGACCCAGTACTTC. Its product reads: CASSLAGFQETQYF.